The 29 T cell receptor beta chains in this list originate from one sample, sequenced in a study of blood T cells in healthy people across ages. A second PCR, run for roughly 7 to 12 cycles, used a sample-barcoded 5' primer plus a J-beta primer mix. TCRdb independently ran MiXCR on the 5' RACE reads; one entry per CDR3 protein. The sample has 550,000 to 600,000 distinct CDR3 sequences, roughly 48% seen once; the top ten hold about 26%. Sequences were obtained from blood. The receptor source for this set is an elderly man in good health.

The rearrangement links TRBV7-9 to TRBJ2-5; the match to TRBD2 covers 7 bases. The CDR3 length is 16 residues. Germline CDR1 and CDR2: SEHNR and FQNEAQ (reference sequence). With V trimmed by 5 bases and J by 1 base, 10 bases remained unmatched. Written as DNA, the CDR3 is TGTGCCAGCAGCCAGAACGGCGGGACTATCCAAGAGACCCAGTACTTC. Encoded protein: CASSQNGGTIQETQYF. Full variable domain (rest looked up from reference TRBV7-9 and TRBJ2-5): DTGVSQNPRHKITKRGQNVTFRCDPISEHNRLYWYRQTLGQGPEFLTYFQNEAQLEKSRLLSDRFSAERPKGSFSTLEIQRTEQGDSAMYLCASSQNGGTIQETQYFGPGTRLLVL.

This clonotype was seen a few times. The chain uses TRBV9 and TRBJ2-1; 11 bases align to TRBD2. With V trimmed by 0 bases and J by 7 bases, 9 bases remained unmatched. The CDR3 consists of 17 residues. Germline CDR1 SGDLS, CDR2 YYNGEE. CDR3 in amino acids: CASSVDLAGGLGNEQFF. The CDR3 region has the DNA TGTGCCAGCAGCGTAGATTTAGCGGGAGGGCTTGGGAATGAGCAGTTCTTC.

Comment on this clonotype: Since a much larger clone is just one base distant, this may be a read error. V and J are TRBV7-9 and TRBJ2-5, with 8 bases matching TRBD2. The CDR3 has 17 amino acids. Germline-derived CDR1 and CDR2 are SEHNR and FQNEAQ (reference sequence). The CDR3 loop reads CAGSLWSKTSAPETQYF. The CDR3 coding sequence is TGTGCCGGCAGCTTATGGTCGAAGACTAGCGCGCCAGAGACCCAGTACTTC.

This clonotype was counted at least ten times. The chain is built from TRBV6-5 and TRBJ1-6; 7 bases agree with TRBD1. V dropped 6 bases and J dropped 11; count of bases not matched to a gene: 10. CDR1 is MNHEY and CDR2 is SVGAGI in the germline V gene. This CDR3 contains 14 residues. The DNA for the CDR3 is TGTGCCAGCAGGATGGTGGCAGGGGGGGCACCCCTCCACTTT. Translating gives CASRMVAGGAPLHF.

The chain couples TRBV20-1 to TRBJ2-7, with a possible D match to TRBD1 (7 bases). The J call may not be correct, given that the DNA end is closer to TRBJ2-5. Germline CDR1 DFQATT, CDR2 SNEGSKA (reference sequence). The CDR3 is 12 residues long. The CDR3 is CSTGRGRETQYF. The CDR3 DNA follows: TGCAGTACTGGCAGGGGGAGGGAGACCCAGTACTTC.

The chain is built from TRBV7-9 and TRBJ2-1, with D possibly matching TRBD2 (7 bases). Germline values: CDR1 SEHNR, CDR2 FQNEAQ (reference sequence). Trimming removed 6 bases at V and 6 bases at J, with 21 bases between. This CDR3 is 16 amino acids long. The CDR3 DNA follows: TGTGCCAGCAGACCCTTGAGGGGGGGCCTTGCCAATGAGCAGTTCTTC. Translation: CASRPLRGGLANEQFF.

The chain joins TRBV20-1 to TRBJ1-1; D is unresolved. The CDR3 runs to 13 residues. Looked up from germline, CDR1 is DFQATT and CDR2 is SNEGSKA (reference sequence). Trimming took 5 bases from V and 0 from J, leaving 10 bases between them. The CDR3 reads CSAFGSMNTEAFF. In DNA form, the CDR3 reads TGCAGTGCTTTTGGTTCCATGAACACTGAAGCTTTCTTT.

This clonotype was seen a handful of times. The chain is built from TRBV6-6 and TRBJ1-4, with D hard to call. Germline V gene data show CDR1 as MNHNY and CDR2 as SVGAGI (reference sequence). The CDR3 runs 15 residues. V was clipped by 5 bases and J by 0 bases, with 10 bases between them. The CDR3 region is CASSPLSTTNEKLFF. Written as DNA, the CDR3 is TGTGCCAGCAGTCCTCTCAGTACAACTAATGAAAAACTGTTTTTT.

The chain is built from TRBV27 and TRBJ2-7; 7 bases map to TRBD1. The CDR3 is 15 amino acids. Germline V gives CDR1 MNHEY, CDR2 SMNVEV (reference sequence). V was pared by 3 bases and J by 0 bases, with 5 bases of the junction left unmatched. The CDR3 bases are TGTGCCAGCAGTTTGTCGAGACAGGGCTCCTACGAGCAGTACTTC. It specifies CASSLSRQGSYEQYF.

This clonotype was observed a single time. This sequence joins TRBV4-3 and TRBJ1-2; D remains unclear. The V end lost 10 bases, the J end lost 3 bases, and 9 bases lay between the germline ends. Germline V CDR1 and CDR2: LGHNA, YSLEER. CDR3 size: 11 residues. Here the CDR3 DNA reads TGCGCCATACAAGGGCACTATGGCTACACCTTC. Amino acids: CAIQGHYGYTF.

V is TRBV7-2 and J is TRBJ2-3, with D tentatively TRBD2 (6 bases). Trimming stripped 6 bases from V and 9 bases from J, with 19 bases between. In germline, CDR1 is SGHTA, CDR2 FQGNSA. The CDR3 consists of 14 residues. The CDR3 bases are TGTGCCAGCAGTCTGAGGCGACCGGGGGACACGCAGTATTTT. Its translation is CASSLRRPGDTQYF.

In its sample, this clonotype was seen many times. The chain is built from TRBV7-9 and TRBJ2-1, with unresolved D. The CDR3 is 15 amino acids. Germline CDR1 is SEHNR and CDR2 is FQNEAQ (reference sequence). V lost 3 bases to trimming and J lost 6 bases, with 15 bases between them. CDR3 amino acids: CASSFSWALGNEQFF. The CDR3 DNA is TGTGCCAGCAGCTTTTCGTGGGCGCTTGGCAATGAGCAGTTCTTC. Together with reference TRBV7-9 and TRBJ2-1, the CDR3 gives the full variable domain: DTGVSQNPRHKITKRGQNVTFRCDPISEHNRLYWYRQTLGQGPEFLTYFQNEAQLEKSRLLSDRFSAERPKGSFSTLEIQRTEQGDSAMYLCASSFSWALGNEQFFGPGTRLTVL.

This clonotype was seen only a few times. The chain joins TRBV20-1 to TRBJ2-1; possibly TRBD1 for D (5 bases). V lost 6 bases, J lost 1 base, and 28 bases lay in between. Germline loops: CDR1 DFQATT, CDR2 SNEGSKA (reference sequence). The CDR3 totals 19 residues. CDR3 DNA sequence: TGCAGTGCGGTTTGGCTACAGCGAACTCAGGGTAGGTCCTACAATGAGCAGTTCTTC. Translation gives CSAVWLQRTQGRSYNEQFF.

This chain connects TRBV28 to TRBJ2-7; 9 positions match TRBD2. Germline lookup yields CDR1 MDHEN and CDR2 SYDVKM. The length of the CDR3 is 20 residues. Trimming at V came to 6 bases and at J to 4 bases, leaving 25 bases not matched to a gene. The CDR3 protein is CASSYLPGLAGLGGVYEQYF. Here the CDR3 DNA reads TGTGCCAGCAGCTACTTACCGGGACTAGCTGGACTGGGGGGAGTATACGAGCAGTACTTC.

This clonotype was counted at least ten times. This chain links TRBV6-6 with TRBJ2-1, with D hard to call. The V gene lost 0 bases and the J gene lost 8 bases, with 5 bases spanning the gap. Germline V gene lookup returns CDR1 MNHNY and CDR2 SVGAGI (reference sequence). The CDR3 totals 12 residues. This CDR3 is CASSYSEYEQFF. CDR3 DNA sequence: TGTGCCAGCAGTTACTCGGAGTATGAGCAGTTCTTC.

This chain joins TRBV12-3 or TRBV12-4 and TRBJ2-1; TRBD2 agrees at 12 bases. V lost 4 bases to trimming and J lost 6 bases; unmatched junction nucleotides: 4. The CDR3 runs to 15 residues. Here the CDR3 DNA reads TGTGCCAGCAGTTCCGGGACTAGCGGGTTCAATGAGCAGTTCTTC. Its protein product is CASSSGTSGFNEQFF.

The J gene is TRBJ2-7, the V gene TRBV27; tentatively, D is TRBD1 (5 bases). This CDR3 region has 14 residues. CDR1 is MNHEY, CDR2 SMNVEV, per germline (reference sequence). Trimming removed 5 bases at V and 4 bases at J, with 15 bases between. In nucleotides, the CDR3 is TGTGCCAGCAGTCCCCGAGCAGGGTGGTACGAGCAGTACTTC. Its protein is CASSPRAGWYEQYF.

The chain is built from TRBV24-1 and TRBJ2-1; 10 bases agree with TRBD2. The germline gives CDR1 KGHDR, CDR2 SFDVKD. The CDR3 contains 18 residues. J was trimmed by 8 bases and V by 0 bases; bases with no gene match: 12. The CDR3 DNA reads TGTGCCACCAGTGATTTGGGTTCTAGCGGGAGAGGTGGGCATGAGCAGTTCTTC. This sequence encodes CATSDLGSSGRGGHEQFF.

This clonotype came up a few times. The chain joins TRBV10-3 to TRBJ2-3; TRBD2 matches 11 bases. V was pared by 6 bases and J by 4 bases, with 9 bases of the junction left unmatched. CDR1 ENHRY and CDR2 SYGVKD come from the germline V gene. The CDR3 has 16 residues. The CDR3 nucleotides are TGTGCCATCAGAAGAACTAGCGGGAGTTACTCAGATACGCAGTATTTT. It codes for CAIRRTSGSYSDTQYF.

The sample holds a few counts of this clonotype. The CDR3 DNA sequence: TGCAGTGCTAGCACAAACTCCTACGAGCAGTACTTC. Protein: CSASTNSYEQYF. The chain carries TRBV20-1 and TRBJ2-7; D not resolved. From germline, CDR1 is DFQATT and CDR2 SNEGSKA (reference sequence). V was trimmed by 3 bases and J by 0 bases, leaving 6 bases between them. The CDR3 has 12 residues.

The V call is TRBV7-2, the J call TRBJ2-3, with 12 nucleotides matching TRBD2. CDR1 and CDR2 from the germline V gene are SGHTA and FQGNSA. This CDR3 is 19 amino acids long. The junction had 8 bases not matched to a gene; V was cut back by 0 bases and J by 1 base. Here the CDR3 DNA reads TGTGCCAGCAGCTTAGCCGGGCTAGCGGGAGGGGGGGGCACAGATACGCAGTATTTT. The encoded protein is CASSLAGLAGGGGTDTQYF.

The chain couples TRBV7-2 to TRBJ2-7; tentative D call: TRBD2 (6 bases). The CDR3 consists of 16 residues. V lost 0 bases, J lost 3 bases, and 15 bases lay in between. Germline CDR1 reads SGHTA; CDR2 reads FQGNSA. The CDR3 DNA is TGTGCCAGCAGCTTAGCGAATAGCGGCCGCCTCTACGAGCAGTACTTC. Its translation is CASSLANSGRLYEQYF.

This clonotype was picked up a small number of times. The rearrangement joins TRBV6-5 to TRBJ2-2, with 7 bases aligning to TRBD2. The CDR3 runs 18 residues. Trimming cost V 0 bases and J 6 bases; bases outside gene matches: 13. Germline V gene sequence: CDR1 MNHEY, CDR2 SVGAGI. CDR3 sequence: CASSYSSRGGRGAGELFF. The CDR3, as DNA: TGTGCCAGCAGTTACTCGTCCCGGGGCGGGAGAGGCGCCGGGGAGCTGTTTTTT.

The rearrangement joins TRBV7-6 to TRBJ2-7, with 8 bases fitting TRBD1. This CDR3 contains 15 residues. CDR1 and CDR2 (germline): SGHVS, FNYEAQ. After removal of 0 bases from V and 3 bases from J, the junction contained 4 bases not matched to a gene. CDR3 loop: CASSLASDRGYEQYF. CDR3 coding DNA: TGTGCCAGCAGCTTAGCGTCCGACAGGGGCTACGAGCAGTACTTC.

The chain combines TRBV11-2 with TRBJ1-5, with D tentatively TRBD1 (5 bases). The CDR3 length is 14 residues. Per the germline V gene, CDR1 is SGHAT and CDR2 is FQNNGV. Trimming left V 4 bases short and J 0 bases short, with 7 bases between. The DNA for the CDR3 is TGTGCCAGCAGCTCGGGACCTAGCAATCAGCCCCAGCATTTT. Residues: CASSSGPSNQPQHF.

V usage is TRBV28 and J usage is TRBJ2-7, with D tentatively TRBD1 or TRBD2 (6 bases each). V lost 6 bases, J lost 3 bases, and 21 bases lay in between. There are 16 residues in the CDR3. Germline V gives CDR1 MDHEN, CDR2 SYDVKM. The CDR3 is CASSPDLSGGGYEQYF. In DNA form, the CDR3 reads TGTGCCAGCAGCCCCGACCTTAGCGGAGGGGGCTACGAGCAGTACTTC.

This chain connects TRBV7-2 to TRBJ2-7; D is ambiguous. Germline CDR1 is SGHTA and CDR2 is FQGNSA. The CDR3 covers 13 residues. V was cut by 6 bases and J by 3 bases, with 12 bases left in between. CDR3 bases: TGTGCCAGCAGTAGGGAACAGTTCTACGAGCAGTACTTC. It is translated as CASSREQFYEQYF.

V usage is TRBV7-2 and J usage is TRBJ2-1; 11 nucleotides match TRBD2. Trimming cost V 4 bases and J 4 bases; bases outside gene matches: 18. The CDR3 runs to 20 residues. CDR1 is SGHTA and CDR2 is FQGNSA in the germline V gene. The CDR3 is CASSSQGSGRAGGRYNEQFF. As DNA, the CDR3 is TGTGCCAGCAGCTCACAGGGTAGCGGGAGGGCCGGTGGGAGGTACAATGAGCAGTTCTTC.

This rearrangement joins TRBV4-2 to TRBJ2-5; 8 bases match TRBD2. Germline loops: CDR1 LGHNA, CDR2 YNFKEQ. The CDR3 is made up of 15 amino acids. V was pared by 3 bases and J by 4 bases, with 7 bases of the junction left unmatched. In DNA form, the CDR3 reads TGTGCCAGCAGCCAGGCCGGGACTAGATCAGAGACCCAGTACTTC. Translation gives CASSQAGTRSETQYF.